The rows below give T cell receptor beta chains drawn from one sample of a study of vaccination effects on CD4 cells after COVID-19. Sequenced by immunoSEQ multiplex PCR; TCRdb stores in-frame clones only, minus some. The sample includes 50,000 to 60,000 clones, around four fifths of them seen just once. No antigen has been assigned to these receptors. This material consisted of CD4+ T cells from PBMCs cultured without peptide, taken after COVID-19 vaccination. Receptor source: a human donor who received a COVID-19 vaccine. The CDR3 runs from the conserved cysteine through the conserved F or W. Each record gives: J gene, V gene, clone size, D gene, CDR3 protein, CDR3 DNA. The D gene is left open where the match is weak. The size field is filled for only some rows; it gives once, few, many or a size class.

>TRBJ2-7|TRBV29-1|-|-
CSVGKGSYEQYF
TGCAGCGTCGGAAAAGGGTCTTACGAGCAGTACTTC
>TRBJ1-5|TRBV6-5|-|-
CASKKEIVNQPQHF
TGTGCCAGCAAGAAAGAAATCGTCAATCAGCCCCAGCATTTT
>TRBJ1-3|TRBV4-3|-|-
CASSQELTPFGNTIYF
TGCGCCAGCAGCCAAGAATTAACCCCCTTTGGAAACACCATATATTTT
>TRBJ2-4|TRBV6-2/TRBV6-3|-|TRBD1
CASSYWRTGRIQYF
TGTGCCAGCAGTTACTGGCGGACAGGTCGGATCCAGTACTTC
>TRBJ2-2|TRBV15|-|-
CATSRDGQPNTGELFF
TGTGCCACCAGCAGAGATGGGCAGCCGAACACCGGGGAGCTGTTTTTT
>TRBJ1-5|TRBV2|-|TRBD1
CASSEDRGRQPQHF
TGTGCCAGCAGTGAAGACAGGGGGCGGCAGCCCCAGCATTTT
>TRBJ2-5|TRBV5-5|-|-
CASSGGIFEETQYF
TGTGCCAGCAGCGGGGGGATTTTTGAAGAGACCCAGTACTTC
>TRBJ1-1|TRBV9|-|TRBD1
CASSPNTGGFTEAFF
TGTGCCAGCAGCCCAAATACAGGGGGCTTCACTGAAGCTTTCTTT
>TRBJ1-2|TRBV3-1/TRBV3-2|-|TRBD1
CASSPMAQGAYGYTF
TGTGCCAGCAGCCCCATGGCACAGGGGGCCTATGGCTACACCTTC
>TRBJ1-3|TRBV19|-|-
CASSTTALSLLSGNTIYF
TGTGCCAGTAGTACCACAGCTCTCAGTCTTCTCTCTGGAAACACCATATATTTT
>TRBJ2-7|TRBV5-6|-|TRBD1
CASSKDRGAQYF
TGTGCCAGCAGCAAGGACAGGGGAGCGCAGTACTTC
>TRBJ2-7|TRBV7-9|-|TRBD1
CASSLAGTGAMSEQYF
TGTGCCAGCAGCTTAGCGGGGACAGGGGCTATGAGCGAGCAGTACTTC
>TRBJ1-4|TRBV19|-|TRBD1
CASSPTGVNEKLFF
TGTGCCAGTAGTCCAACAGGGGTTAATGAAAAACTGTTTTTT
>TRBJ2-3|TRBV28|-|-
CASSLGTPTDTQYF
TGTGCCAGCAGTTTGGGGACACCCACAGATACGCAGTATTTT
>TRBJ2-1|TRBV7-9|-|-
CASSSDSMTQFF
TGTGCCAGCAGTTCCGACAGCATGACGCAGTTCTTC
>TRBJ2-3|TRBV7-8|-|TRBD2
CASSRTSGGSGDTQYF
TGTGCCAGCAGCCGGACTAGCGGGGGGTCCGGAGATACGCAGTATTTT
>TRBJ1-1|TRBV10-3|-|TRBD1
CAIAGGTGSTEAFF
TGTGCCATCGCCGGCGGGACAGGTAGCACTGAAGCTTTCTTT
>TRBJ2-7|TRBV19|-|-
CASSPVGGYEQYF
TGTGCCAGTAGTCCGGTGGGAGGCTACGAGCAGTACTTC
>TRBJ2-2|TRBV10-2|-|TRBD1
CASSDVVGDRTGELFF
TGCGCCAGCAGTGACGTGGTTGGGGACAGGACCGGGGAGCTGTTTTTT
>TRBJ2-7|TRBV3-1/TRBV3-2|-|-
CASSQGNDYEQYF
TGTGCCAGCAGCCAAGGGAATGACTACGAGCAGTACTTC
>TRBJ1-1|TRBV27|-|-
CASSFWGGNTEAFF
TGTGCCAGCAGTTTTTGGGGGGGGAACACTGAAGCTTTCTTT
>TRBJ1-2|TRBV28|-|-
CASSLLGVNGYTF
TGTGCCAGCAGTTTATTAGGGGTAAATGGCTACACCTTC
>TRBJ2-7|TRBV15|-|-
CATSRGMQGPSYEQYF
TGTGCCACCAGCAGAGGAATGCAGGGGCCCTCCTACGAGCAGTACTTC
>TRBJ2-7|TRBV13|-|TRBD1
CASSPGAGGFYEQYF
TGTGCCAGCAGCCCCGGGGCAGGGGGTTTCTACGAGCAGTACTTC
>TRBJ2-7|TRBV5-1|-|-
CASSLAGDPYEQYF
TGCGCCAGCAGCTTGGCGGGGGACCCCTACGAGCAGTACTTC
>TRBJ1-5|TRBV5-4|few|-
CASSFEGNQPQHF
TGTGCCAGCAGCTTCGAGGGGAACCAGCCCCAGCATTTT
>TRBJ1-1|TRBV28|-|TRBD1
CATKDRGAFF
TGTGCCACCAAGGACAGGGGAGCTTTCTTT
>TRBJ1-1|TRBV5-1|-|-
CASSLGWLVNTEAFF
TGCGCCAGCAGCTTGGGGTGGTTGGTGAACACTGAAGCTTTCTTT
>TRBJ2-2|TRBV29-1|-|-
CSAIPTGKTGELFF
TGCAGCGCTATTCCCACAGGGAAGACCGGGGAGCTGTTTTTT
>TRBJ2-6|TRBV30|-|-
CAWSKIGAGANVLTF
TGTGCCTGGAGTAAGATAGGGGCTGGGGCCAACGTCCTGACTTTC
>TRBJ1-3|TRBV18|-|-
CASSPGHLLSGNTIYF
TGTGCCAGCTCACCGGGACACCTACTCTCTGGAAACACCATATATTTT
>TRBJ1-1|TRBV2|once|TRBD1
CASSRTGRTEAFF
TGTGCCAGCAGTCGGACAGGGCGTACTGAAGCTTTCTTT
>TRBJ1-5|TRBV15|-|-
CATSRVGGNQPQHF
TGTGCCACCAGCAGAGTTGGCGGGAATCAGCCCCAGCATTTT
>TRBJ1-1|TRBV6-5|-|-
CASHRRPNTEAFF
TGTGCCAGCCATAGACGGCCGAACACTGAAGCTTTCTTT
>TRBJ1-2|TRBV29-1|-|-
CSVVPNGSEGNYGYTF
TGCAGCGTTGTCCCAAACGGCTCCGAGGGTAACTATGGCTACACCTTC
>TRBJ2-7|TRBV3-1/TRBV3-2|medium-sized|-
CASSQADYEQYF
TGTGCCAGCAGCCAAGCGGACTACGAGCAGTACTTC
>TRBJ2-2|TRBV4-1|-|-
CASSLSGQNTGELFF
TGCGCCAGCAGTCTATCGGGACAGAACACCGGGGAGCTGTTTTTT
>TRBJ2-7|TRBV15|-|TRBD2
CATSRDLAGAYEQYF
TGTGCCACCAGCAGAGACCTAGCGGGGGCCTACGAGCAGTACTTC
>TRBJ1-6|TRBV9|-|-
CASSVAPQGKANSPLHF
TGTGCCAGCAGCGTCGCCCCCCAGGGGAAGGCAAATTCACCCCTCCACTTT
>TRBJ1-1|TRBV6-5|-|-
CASSYSGGQGEAFF
TGTGCCAGCAGTTATTCTGGGGGGCAGGGTGAAGCTTTCTTT
>TRBJ1-2|TRBV10-3|-|-
CAISDPRYSGGAGYGYTF
TGTGCCATCAGTGACCCGAGGTATTCTGGGGGCGCGGGCTATGGCTACACCTTC
>TRBJ2-1|TRBV7-2|few|-
CASSLAFSNEQFF
TGTGCCAGCAGCTTAGCTTTTAGCAATGAGCAGTTCTTC
>TRBJ1-6|TRBV4-1|-|TRBD1
CASSQDRASPLHF
TGCGCCAGCAGCCAGGACAGGGCTTCACCCCTCCACTTT
>TRBJ1-5|TRBV19|few|-
CASSPPGGSGNQPQHF
TGTGCCAGTAGTCCCCCGGGGGGATCGGGCAATCAGCCCCAGCATTTT
>TRBJ1-5|TRBV28|once|TRBD1
CASSRRGPTRQGSQPQHF
TGTGCCAGCAGTCGAAGGGGACCCACTCGACAGGGGAGTCAGCCCCAGCATTTT
>TRBJ2-1|TRBV20-1|-|-
CSVSGDEQFF
TGCAGTGTATCGGGCGATGAGCAGTTCTTC
>TRBJ2-7|TRBV28|-|-
CASSSGQRPYEQYF
TGTGCCAGCAGTTCCGGGCAGAGGCCCTACGAGCAGTACTTC
>TRBJ2-1|TRBV7-9|-|TRBD2
CASSLAGTSRGKKQFF
TGTGCCAGCAGCTTAGCCGGGACTAGTAGGGGTAAGAAGCAGTTCTTC
>TRBJ1-2|TRBV6-1|-|TRBD1
CASSESADRARLNYGYTF
TGTGCCAGCAGTGAATCGGCGGACAGGGCCAGACTTAACTATGGCTACACCTTC
>TRBJ1-1|TRBV3-1/TRBV3-2|few|-
CASSHAWADTEAFF
TGTGCCAGCAGCCACGCCTGGGCGGACACTGAAGCTTTCTTT